A selection of T cell receptor beta chains follows, all from one sample in a study of cytomegalovirus exposure and HLA in healthy donors. The assay was immunoSEQ multiplex PCR, and TCRdb's table has in-frame clones only and misses some. The sample carries 95,000 to 120,000 clones, roughly four fifths recorded once. The sequenced material came from PBMCs. The receptor source for this set is a woman under 30 in good health and CMV-seronegative. Both conserved end residues are part of each CDR3. A D gene is named only where the DNA matches it firmly. Clone size appears in some rows only: once, few, many, or a class for an expanded clone.

>.|.|TRBJ2-1|TRBV30
CAWSIGVPYNEQFF
TGTGCCTGGAGTATAGGGGTACCCTACAATGAGCAGTTCTTC
>TRBD1|.|TRBJ1-4|TRBV28
CASSLDRGHEKLFF
TGTGCCAGCAGTTTAGACAGGGGGCATGAAAAACTGTTTTTT
>TRBD1|.|TRBJ1-1|TRBV4-1
CASSRGWDRGTEAFF
TGCGCCAGCAGCCGTGGCTGGGACAGGGGGACTGAAGCTTTCTTT
>.|.|TRBJ2-3|TRBV4-2
CASSQDLTVSSTDTQYF
TGTGCCAGCAGCCAAGATCTAACGGTATCTAGCACAGATACGCAGTATTTT
>TRBD1|few|TRBJ1-1|TRBV6-5
CASSSDRGRTAEAFF
TGTGCCAGCAGTTCCGACAGGGGGCGTACGGCTGAAGCTTTCTTT
>.|.|TRBJ2-5|TRBV7-9
CASSRKWGVAETQYF
TGTGCCAGCAGCCGGAAATGGGGGGTGGCAGAGACCCAGTACTTC
>TRBD2|.|TRBJ2-3|TRBV6-4
CASSDQRDTDTQYF
TGTGCCAGCAGTGACCAGCGGGACACAGATACGCAGTATTTT
>TRBD2|.|TRBJ2-1|TRBV11-1
CASSREGTSYNEQFF
TGTGCCAGCAGCAGGGAGGGGACCTCCTACAATGAGCAGTTCTTC
>TRBD1|.|TRBJ1-5|TRBV6-1
CASWGTGTWNQPQHF
TGTGCCAGCTGGGGGACAGGGACCTGGAATCAGCCCCAGCATTTT
>.|.|TRBJ1-2|TRBV6-5
CASSWYPDYGYTF
TGTGCCAGCAGTTGGTATCCGGACTATGGCTACACCTTC
>TRBD1|.|TRBJ2-5|TRBV28
CASSTPGQGVREQYF
TGTGCCAGCAGTACGCCGGGACAGGGAGTACGGGAGCAGTACTTC
>.|.|TRBJ2-1|TRBV11-3
CASSFEGYNEQFF
TGTGCCAGCAGCTTTGAGGGCTACAATGAGCAGTTCTTC
>.|.|TRBJ1-2|TRBV6-5
CASSYGANYGYTF
TGTGCCAGCAGTTACGGGGCCAACTATGGCTACACCTTC
>TRBD2|.|TRBJ2-1|TRBV11-2
CASSFDMAGGPHEQFF
TGTGCCAGCAGCTTCGATATGGCGGGAGGGCCCCATGAGCAGTTCTTC
>TRBD2|few|TRBJ2-1|TRBV5-8
CASSFGLAGGEEQFF
TGTGCCAGCAGCTTCGGACTAGCGGGAGGAGAGGAGCAGTTCTTC
>.|.|TRBJ2-3|TRBV28
CASTWEQAGVASTDTQYF
TGTGCCAGCACTTGGGAGCAAGCGGGCGTTGCTAGCACAGATACGCAGTATTTT
>.|once|TRBJ1-1|TRBV7-6
CASSLARGTEAFF
TGTGCCAGCAGCTTAGCTCGCGGCACTGAAGCTTTCTTT
>TRBD1|.|TRBJ2-1|TRBV10-1
CASGGQGYNEQFF
TGCGCCAGCGGAGGACAGGGGTACAATGAGCAGTTCTTC
>.|.|TRBJ1-2|TRBV6-5
CASSSRGGNYGYTF
TGTGCCAGCAGTTCAAGGGGGGGGAACTATGGCTACACCTTC
>.|.|TRBJ2-2|TRBV19
CASSILAGTNTGELFF
TGTGCCAGTAGTATATTGGCAGGGACGAACACCGGGGAGCTGTTTTTT
>.|.|TRBJ1-1|TRBV11-3
CASSSRLNTEAFF
TGTGCCAGCAGTTCTAGACTGAACACTGAAGCTTTCTTT